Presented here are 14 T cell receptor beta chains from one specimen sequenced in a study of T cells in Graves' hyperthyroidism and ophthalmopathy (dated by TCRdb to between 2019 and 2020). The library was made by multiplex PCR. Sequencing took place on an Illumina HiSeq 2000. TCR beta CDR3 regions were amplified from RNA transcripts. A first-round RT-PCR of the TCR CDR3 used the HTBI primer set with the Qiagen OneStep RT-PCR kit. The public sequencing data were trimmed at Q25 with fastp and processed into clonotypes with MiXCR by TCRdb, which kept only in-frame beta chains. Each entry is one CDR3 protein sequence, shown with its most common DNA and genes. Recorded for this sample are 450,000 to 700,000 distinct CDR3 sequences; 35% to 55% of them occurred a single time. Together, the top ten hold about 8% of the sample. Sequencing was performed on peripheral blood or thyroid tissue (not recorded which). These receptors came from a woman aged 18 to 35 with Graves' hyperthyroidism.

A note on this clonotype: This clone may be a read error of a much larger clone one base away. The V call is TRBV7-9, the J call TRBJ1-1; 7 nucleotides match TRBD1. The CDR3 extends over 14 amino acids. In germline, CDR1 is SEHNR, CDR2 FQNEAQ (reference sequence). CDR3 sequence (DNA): TGCGCCAGCGGCCCGGAGACAGGGCGCACTGAAGCTTTCTTT. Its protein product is CASGPETGRTEAFF.

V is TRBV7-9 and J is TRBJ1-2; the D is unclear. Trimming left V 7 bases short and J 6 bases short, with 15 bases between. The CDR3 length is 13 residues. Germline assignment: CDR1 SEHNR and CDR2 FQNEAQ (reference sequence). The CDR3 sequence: CASTPVGIDGYTF. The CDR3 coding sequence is TGTGCCAGCACTCCGGTGGGGATCGATGGCTACACCTTC.

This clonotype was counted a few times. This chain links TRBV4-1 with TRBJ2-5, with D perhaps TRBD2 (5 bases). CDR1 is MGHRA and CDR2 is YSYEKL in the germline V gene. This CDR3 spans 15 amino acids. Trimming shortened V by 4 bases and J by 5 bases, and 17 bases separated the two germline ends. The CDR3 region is CASSRLLVSSETQYF. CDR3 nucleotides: TGCGCCAGCAGCCGCTTACTAGTTTCTAGCGAGACCCAGTACTTC.

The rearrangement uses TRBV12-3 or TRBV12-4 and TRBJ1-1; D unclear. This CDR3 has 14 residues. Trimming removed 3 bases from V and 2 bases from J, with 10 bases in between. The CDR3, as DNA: TGTGCCAGCAGTTTGGACGCCGGAAACACTGAAGCTTTCTTT. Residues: CASSLDAGNTEAFF.

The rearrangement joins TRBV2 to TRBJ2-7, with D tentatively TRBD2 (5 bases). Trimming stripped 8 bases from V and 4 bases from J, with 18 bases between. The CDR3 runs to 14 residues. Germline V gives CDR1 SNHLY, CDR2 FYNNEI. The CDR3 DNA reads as TGTGCCAGCCGTGGACTGACACACACTTACGAGCAGTACTTC. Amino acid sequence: CASRGLTHTYEQYF.

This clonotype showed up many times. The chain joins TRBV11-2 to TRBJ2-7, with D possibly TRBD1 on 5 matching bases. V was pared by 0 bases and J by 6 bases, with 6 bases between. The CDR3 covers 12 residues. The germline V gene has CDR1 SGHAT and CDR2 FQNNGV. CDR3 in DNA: TGTGCCAGCAGCTTAGATCAGGGCGAGCAGTACTTC. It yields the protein CASSLDQGEQYF.

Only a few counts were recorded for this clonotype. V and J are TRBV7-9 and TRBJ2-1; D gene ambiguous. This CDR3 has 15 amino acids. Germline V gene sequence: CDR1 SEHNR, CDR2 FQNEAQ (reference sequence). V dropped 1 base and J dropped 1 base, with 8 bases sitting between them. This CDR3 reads CASSLVLLSYNEQFF. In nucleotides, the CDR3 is TGTGCCAGCAGCTTAGTTCTTCTTTCCTACAATGAGCAGTTCTTC.

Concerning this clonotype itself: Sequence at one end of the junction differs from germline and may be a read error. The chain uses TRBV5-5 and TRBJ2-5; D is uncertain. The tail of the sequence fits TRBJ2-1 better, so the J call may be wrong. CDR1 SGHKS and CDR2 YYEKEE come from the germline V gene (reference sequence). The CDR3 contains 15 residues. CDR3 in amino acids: CANSLAPRQYNEQFF. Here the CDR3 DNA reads TGTGCCAACAGCTTGGCCCCCCGGCAGTACAATGAGCAGTTCTTC.

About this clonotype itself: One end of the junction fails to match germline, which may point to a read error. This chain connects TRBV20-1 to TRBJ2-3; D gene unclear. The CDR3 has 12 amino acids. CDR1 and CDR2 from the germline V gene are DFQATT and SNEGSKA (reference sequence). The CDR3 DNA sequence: TGCAGCGCTATCCCCGTGGCAGATACGCAGTATTTT. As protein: CSAIPVADTQYF.

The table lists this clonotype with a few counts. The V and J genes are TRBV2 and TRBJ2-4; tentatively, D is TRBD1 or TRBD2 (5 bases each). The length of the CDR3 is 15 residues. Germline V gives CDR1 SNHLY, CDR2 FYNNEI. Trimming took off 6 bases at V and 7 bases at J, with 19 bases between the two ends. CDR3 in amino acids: CASSLLGQEGNIQYF. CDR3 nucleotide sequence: TGTGCCAGCAGCCTACTCGGACAAGAGGGGAACATTCAGTACTTC.

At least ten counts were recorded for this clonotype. The CDR3 sequence is CASSRRTGEGYTF. For the CDR3, the DNA is TGCGCCAGCAGCCGCCGGACAGGGGAAGGCTACACCTTC. The genes are TRBV5-1 and TRBJ1-2; 9 nucleotides match TRBD1. Germline V lookup: CDR1 SGHRS, CDR2 YFSETQ. This CDR3 contains 13 residues. With V trimmed by 4 bases and J by 8 bases, 6 bases remained unmatched.

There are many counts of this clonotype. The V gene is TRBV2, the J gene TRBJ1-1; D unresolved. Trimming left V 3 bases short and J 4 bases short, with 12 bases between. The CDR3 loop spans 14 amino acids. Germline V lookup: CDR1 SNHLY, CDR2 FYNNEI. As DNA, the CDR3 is TGTGCCAGCAGTGAGGAGGGAGCCTTCACTGAAGCTTTCTTT. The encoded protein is CASSEEGAFTEAFF.

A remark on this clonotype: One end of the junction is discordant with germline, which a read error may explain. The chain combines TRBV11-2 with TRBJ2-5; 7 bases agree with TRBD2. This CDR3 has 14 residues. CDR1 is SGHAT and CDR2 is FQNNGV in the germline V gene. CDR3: CASNLIAGQETQYF. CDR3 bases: TGTGCCAGCAACTTAATAGCGGGCCAAGAGACCCAGTACTTC.

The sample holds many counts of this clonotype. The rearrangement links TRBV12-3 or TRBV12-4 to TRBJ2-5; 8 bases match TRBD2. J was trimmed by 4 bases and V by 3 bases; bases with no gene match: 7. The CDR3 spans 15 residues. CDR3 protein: CASSFDGRDRETQYF. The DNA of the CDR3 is TGTGCCAGCAGTTTCGACGGGAGGGATCGAGAGACCCAGTACTTC.